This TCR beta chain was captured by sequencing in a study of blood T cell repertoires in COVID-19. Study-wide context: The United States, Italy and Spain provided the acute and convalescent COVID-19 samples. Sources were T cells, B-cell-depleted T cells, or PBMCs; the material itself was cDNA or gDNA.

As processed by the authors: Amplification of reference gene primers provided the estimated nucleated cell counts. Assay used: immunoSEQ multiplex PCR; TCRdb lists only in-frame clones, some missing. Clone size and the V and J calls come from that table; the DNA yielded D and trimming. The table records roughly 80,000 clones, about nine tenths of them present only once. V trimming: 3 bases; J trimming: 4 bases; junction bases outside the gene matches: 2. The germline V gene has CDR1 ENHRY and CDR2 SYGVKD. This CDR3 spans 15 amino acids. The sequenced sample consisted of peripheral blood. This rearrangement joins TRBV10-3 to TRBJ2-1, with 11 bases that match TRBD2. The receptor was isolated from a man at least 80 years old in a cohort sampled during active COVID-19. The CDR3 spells CAISELAGGYNEQFF. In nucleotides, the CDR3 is TGTGCCATCAGTGAATTAGCGGGGGGGTACAATGAGCAGTTCTTC.